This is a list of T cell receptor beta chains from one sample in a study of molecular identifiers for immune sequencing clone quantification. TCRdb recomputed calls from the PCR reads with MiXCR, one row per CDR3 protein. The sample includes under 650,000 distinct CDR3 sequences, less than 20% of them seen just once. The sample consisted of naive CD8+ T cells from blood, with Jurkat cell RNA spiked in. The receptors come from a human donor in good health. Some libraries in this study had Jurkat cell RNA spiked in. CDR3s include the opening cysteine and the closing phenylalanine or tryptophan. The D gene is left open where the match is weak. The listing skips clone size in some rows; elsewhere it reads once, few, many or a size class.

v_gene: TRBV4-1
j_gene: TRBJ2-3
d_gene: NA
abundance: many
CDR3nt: TGCGCCAGCAGACTTCATATTGGGACGGACGGCACAGATACGCAGTATTTT
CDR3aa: CASRLHIGTDGTDTQYF

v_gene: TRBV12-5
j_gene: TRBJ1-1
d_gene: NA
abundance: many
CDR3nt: TGTGCTAGTGGTTTGTTTGGGATAGAAGACACTGAAGCTTTCTTT
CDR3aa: CASGLFGIEDTEAFF

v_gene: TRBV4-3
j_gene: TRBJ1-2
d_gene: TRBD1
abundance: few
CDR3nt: TGCGCCAGCAGCCAAGATCTCACAGGGGGCGGCTATGGCTACACCTTC
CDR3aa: CASSQDLTGGGYGYTF

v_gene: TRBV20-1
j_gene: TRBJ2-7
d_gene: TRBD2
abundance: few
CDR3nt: TGCAGTGCTAGTAGGGGGGGTAGCGGGGTATTCTACGAGCAGTACTTC
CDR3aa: CSASRGGSGVFYEQYF

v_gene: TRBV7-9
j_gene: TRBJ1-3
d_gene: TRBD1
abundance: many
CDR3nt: TGTGCCAGCAGCTTAAGGGAGACAGGGGCTGGAAACACCATATATTTT
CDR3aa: CASSLRETGAGNTIYF

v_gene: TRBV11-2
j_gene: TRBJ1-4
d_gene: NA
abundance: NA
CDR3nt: TGTGCCAGCAGCCCATGGGACGGAACTAATGAAAAACTGTTTTTT
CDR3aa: CASSPWDGTNEKLFF

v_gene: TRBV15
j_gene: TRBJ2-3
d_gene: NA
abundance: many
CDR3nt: TGTGCCACCAGCAGAGGAGACTCTAGGAAGACAGATACGCAGTATTTT
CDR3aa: CATSRGDSRKTDTQYF

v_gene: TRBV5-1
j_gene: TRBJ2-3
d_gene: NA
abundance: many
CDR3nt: TGCGCCAGCAGCTTGGAACGGACTATGGGATACACAGATACGCAGTATTTT
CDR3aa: CASSLERTMGYTDTQYF

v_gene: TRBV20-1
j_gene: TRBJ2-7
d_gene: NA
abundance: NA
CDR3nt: TGCAGTGCTAGGCCCCCCGGGGCAGGACCCTACGAGCAGTACTTC
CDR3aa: CSARPPGAGPYEQYF

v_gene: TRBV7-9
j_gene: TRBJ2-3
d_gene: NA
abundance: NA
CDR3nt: TGTGCCAGCAGCTTAACAGCAGATACGCGGTATTTT
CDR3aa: CASSLTADTRYF

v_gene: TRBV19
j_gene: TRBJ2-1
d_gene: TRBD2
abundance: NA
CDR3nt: TGTGCCAGTAGTAGGACTAGCATTTATGAGCAGTTCTTC
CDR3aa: CASSRTSIYEQFF

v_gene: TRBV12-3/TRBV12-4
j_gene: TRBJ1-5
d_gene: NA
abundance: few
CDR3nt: TGTGCCAGCAGTTTAGGGGACAATGGCAATCAGCCCCAGCATTTT
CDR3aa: CASSLGDNGNQPQHF

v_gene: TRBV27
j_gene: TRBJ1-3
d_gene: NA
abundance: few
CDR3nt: TGTGCCAGCAGTTTAATCCCGGTTTCTGGAAACACCATATATTTT
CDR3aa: CASSLIPVSGNTIYF

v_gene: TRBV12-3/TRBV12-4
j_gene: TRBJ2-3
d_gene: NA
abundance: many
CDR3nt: TGTGCCAGCAGCCCTATAGTGGTGGGTGGTCCAGATACGCAGTATTTT
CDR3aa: CASSPIVVGGPDTQYF

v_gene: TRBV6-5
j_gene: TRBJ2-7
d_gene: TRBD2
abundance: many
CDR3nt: TGTGCCAGCAGTTACTCTCGCTTCTCGGTTCTGAATGCTGGGACTAGCGGGAGTGGGTACGAGCAGTACTTC
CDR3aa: CASSYSRFSVLNAGTSGSGYEQYF

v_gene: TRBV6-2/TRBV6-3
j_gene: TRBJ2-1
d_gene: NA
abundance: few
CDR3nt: TGTGCCAGCAGCTCTATATCTGCCAGGGTTAAGCAGTTCTTC
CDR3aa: CASSSISARVKQFF

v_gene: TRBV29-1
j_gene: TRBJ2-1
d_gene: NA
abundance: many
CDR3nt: TGCAGCGTTGACGAAGGGAGTAAGGGTGAGCAGTTCTTC
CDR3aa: CSVDEGSKGEQFF

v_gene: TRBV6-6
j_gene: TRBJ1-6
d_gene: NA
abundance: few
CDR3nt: TGTGCCAGCAGTGAAAGTCCCGACCAATATAATTCACCCCTCCACTTT
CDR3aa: CASSESPDQYNSPLHF

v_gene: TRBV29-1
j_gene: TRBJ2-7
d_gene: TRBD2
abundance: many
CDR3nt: TGCAGCGTTATAAACGGGAGGGGTTGGGAGCAGTACTTC
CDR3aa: CSVINGRGWEQYF

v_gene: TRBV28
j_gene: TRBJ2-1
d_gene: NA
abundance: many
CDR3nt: TGTGCCAGCAGTTTCCGCAGGGGTCGGGGATACAATGAGCAGTTCTTC
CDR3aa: CASSFRRGRGYNEQFF

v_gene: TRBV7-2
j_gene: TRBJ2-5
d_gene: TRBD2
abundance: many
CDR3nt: TGTGCCAGCAGCGCGTTAGCGGGAAGGGAGACCCAGTACTTC
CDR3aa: CASSALAGRETQYF

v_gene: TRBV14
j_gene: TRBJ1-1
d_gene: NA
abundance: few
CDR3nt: TGTGCCAGCAGCCCAATACGGACAATCATGAACACTGAAGCTTTCTTT
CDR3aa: CASSPIRTIMNTEAFF

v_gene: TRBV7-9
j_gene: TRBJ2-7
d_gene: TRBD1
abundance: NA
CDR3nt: TGTGCCAGCAGCTCTGGGGCAGGGGGCTTCTACGAGCAGTACTTC
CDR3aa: CASSSGAGGFYEQYF

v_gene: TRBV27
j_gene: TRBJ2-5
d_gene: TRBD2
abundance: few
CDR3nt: TGTGCCAGCGGTGCCGGGACTAGCGGAACGTACCAAGAGACCCAGTACTTC
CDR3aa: CASGAGTSGTYQETQYF

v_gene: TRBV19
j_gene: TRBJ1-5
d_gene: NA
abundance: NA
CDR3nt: TGTGCCAGTAGTATATCTGTCTGGGGAATCGATCAGCCCCAGCATTTT
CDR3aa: CASSISVWGIDQPQHF

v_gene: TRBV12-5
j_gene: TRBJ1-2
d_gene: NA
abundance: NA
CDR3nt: TGTGCTAGTGGTTTGTTGCCAGGAGCTAACTATGACTACACCTTC
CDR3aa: CASGLLPGANYDYTF

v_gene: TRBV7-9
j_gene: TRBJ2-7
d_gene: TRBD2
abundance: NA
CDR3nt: TGTGCCAGCAGCTCTGGCCGGCGGGAGATCCACGAGCAGTACTTC
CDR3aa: CASSSGRREIHEQYF

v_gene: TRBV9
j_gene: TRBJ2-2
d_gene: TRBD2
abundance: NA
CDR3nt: TGTGCCAGCAGCGTAGAGACTAGCGGGAGGCCGAACACCGGGGAGCTGTTTTTT
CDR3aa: CASSVETSGRPNTGELFF

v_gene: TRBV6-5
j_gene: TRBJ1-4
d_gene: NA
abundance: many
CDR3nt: TGTGCCAGCAGTGAACGGGGAGATGAAAAACTGTTTTTT
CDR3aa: CASSERGDEKLFF

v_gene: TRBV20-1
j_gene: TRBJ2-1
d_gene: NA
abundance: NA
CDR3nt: TGCAGTGCTAGAGAGATCGGGAGTTTGTCCTACAATGAGCAGTTCTTC
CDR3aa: CSAREIGSLSYNEQFF

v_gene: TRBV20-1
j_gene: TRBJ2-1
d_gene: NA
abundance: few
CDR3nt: TGCAGTGCTAGAGTAGTATCCAATGAGCAGTTCTTC
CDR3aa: CSARVVSNEQFF

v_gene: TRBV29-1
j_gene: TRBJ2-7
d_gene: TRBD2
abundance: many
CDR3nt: TGCAGTGGCCGGGAGGGCAGCTACGAGCAGTACTTC
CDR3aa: CSGREGSYEQYF

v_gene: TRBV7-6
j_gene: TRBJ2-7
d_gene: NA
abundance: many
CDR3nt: TGTGCCAGCAGCTTAGGGGGTTTGTACGAGCAGTACTTC
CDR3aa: CASSLGGLYEQYF

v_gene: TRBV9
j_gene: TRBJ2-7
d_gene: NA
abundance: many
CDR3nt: TGTGCCAGCAGCCCCTACAAACTGGGATACGAGCAGTACTTC
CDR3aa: CASSPYKLGYEQYF